One TCR beta chain is described in this entry. This sample was included in a study of a mutant IDH1 vaccine in newly diagnosed glioma. Study at large: Patients were pretreated with radiotherapy, temozolomide, or both, mostly both.

The time point denotes: baseline, week 1 (first vaccination visit). The treatment: pre-vaccination baseline after standard-of-care therapy. Trimming removed 4 bases at V and 4 bases at J, with 19 bases between. Germline V CDR1 and CDR2: SGHVS, FQNEAQ. The CDR3 extends over 16 amino acids. Sequenced by immunoSEQ multiplex PCR; TCRdb stores in-frame clones only, minus some. Of tens of thousands of clones in the sample, more than 70% were seen once. The sequence was obtained from a woman aged 18 to 35 with glioma. Some clones in this sample may be carry-over from other donors' samples. Material: peripheral blood mononuclear cells (PBMCs), obtained from a glioma patient treated with radiotherapy, temozolomide or both. The V and J genes are TRBV7-8 and TRBJ1-1; D is possibly TRBD1 (6 bases). CDR3 sequence: CASSSLWGGGITEAFF. Written as DNA, the CDR3 is TGTGCCAGCAGCTCCCTCTGGGGAGGGGGTATCACTGAAGCTTTCTTT.